These 25 T cell receptor beta chains were all obtained from the same sample, sequenced in a study of human T cells and chemical hapten exposure. TCRdb processed the RACE reads anew with MiXCR; each CDR3 protein has one entry. There are over 80,000 distinct CDR3 sequences in the sample; about a tenth occur only once, and 1% to 1.2% lies in the top ten. The time point here: patch test 3, about 24 weeks after DPC sensitization. Documented treatment: therapeutic diphenylcyclopropenone sensitization with weekly scalp DPC. This specimen was whole blood, taken in connection with sensitization to the hapten diphenylcyclopropenone (DPC). These receptors all stem from a woman aged 25 to 39 with alopecia areata. Some clones in this sample may be carry-over from other donors' samples.

This clonotype was picked up many times. This chain links TRBV5-1 with TRBJ2-5; no reliable D call. V lost 0 bases to trimming and J lost 5 bases, with 8 bases between them. Germline CDR1 is SGHRS and CDR2 is YFSETQ. CDR3 length equals 13 residues. This CDR3 reads CASSLAPGETQYF. Written as DNA, the CDR3 is TGCGCCAGCAGCTTGGCCCCCGGGGAGACCCAGTACTTC.

Points on this clonotype: An end of the junction does not agree with germline; a read error may underlie this. V gene TRBV5-4 combines with J gene TRBJ2-5; weak D call: TRBD1 (6 bases). Germline loops: CDR1 SGHNT, CDR2 YYREEE (reference sequence). The CDR3 spans 14 residues. CDR3: CASRLDSFQETQYF. CDR3 in DNA: TGTGCCAGCAGATTGGACAGCTTCCAAGAGACCCAGTACTTC.

This clonotype was recorded at least ten times. V gene TRBV28 combines with J gene TRBJ1-5; D unresolved. The V end lost 10 bases, the J end lost 4 bases, and 11 bases lay between the germline ends. Per the germline V gene, CDR1 is MDHEN and CDR2 is SYDVKM. The CDR3 runs to 12 residues. This CDR3 is CATRPPNQPQHF. Here the CDR3 DNA reads TGTGCCACCCGCCCGCCTAATCAGCCCCAGCATTTT. Variable domain in full (rest from reference TRBV28 and TRBJ1-5): DVKVTQSSRYLVKRTGEKVFLECVQDMDHENMFWYRQDPGLGLRLIYFSYDVKMKEKGDIPEGYSVSREKKERFSLILESASTNQTSMYLCATRPPNQPQHFGDGTRLSIL.

This rearrangement joins TRBV19 to TRBJ2-7; 10 bases agree with TRBD1. Germline-derived CDR1 and CDR2 are LNHDA and SQIVND (reference sequence). The CDR3 covers 15 residues. Losses at the gene ends were 0 bases for V and 5 bases for J; bases not matched to a gene: 4. Written as DNA, the CDR3 is TGTGCCAGTAGTATAGACTCCGGGACAGGGGACGAGCAGTACTTC. It translates to CASSIDSGTGDEQYF.

This clonotype was detected many times. V is TRBV19 and J is TRBJ1-5, with TRBD1 matching 8 bases. Germline trimming cut 3 bases from V and 7 bases from J; bases unmatched to any gene: 11. The CDR3 is 16 amino acids. Germline assignment: CDR1 LNHDA and CDR2 SQIVND (reference sequence). CDR3 nucleotides: TGTGCCAGTAGTATGACGGGCGGACAGGGTGGACAGCCCCAGCATTTT. This sequence encodes CASSMTGGQGGQPQHF.

This clonotype came up many times. The gene calls are TRBV4-3 and TRBJ2-3; no firm D call. Per germline, CDR1 LGHNA and CDR2 YSLEER. The CDR3 spans 13 residues. Trimming stripped 4 bases from V and 2 bases from J, with 7 bases between. The chain's CDR3 is CASSPGITDTQYF. The CDR3 nucleotides are TGCGCCAGCAGCCCTGGTATCACAGATACGCAGTATTTT.

The rearrangement joins TRBV7-2 to TRBJ2-1; no definite D call. Between the trimmed V and J ends, which lost 6 bases and 9 bases, there was a span of 12 bases. CDR3 length equals 12 residues. The germline CDR1 and CDR2 sequences are SGHTA and FQGNSA. DNA for the CDR3: TGTGCCAGCAGTACCTATTTGGGTGAGCAGTTCTTC. Amino acids: CASSTYLGEQFF.

This clonotype has more than one count but fewer than ten. The chain uses TRBV29-1 and TRBJ2-3, with TRBD1 identical over 8 bases. With V trimmed by 5 bases and J by 4 bases, 2 bases remained unmatched. The CDR3 spans 12 residues. Germline V CDR1 and CDR2: SQVTM, ANQGSEA. In nucleotides, the CDR3 is TGCAGCGTTCAGGGGGCTGCAGATACGCAGTATTTT. Translation gives CSVQGAADTQYF.

V usage is TRBV5-1 and J usage is TRBJ2-3, with TRBD1 identical over 7 bases. This CDR3 spans 17 amino acids. Germline CDR1 reads SGHRS; CDR2 reads YFSETQ. Trimming cost V 4 bases and J 4 bases; bases outside gene matches: 15. CDR3 protein: CASSIEGTAVRADTQYF. The CDR3, as DNA: TGCGCCAGCAGCATTGAAGGGACAGCCGTTCGGGCAGATACGCAGTATTTT.

This clonotype was detected many times. V is TRBV20-1 and J is TRBJ2-1, with 7 nucleotides matching TRBD1. Germline V CDR1 and CDR2: DFQATT, SNEGSKA (reference sequence). J gave up 4 bases and V 4 bases, and 7 bases lay outside the gene matches. The CDR3 spans 14 residues. Here the CDR3 reads CSAKNAGGYNEQFF. DNA of the CDR3: TGCAGTGCTAAGAACGCAGGGGGTTACAATGAGCAGTTCTTC.

The chain links TRBV24-1 to TRBJ2-1; no firm D call. This CDR3 is built from 13 residues. Looked up from germline, CDR1 is KGHDR and CDR2 is SFDVKD. Trimming shortened V by 3 bases and J by 12 bases, and 14 bases separated the two germline ends. CDR3 region: CATSDPTVSGQFF. Here the CDR3 DNA reads TGTGCCACCAGTGATCCAACAGTCTCTGGGCAGTTCTTC.

This clonotype was seen a few times. The J gene is TRBJ2-3, the V gene TRBV28; the D gene is possibly TRBD2 (6 bases). Germline-derived CDR1 and CDR2 are MDHEN and SYDVKM. V was trimmed by 6 bases and J by 2 bases, leaving 18 bases between them. The CDR3 sequence is 16 residues long. CDR3 protein: CASSPPGVIPTDTQYF. CDR3 nucleotide sequence: TGTGCCAGCAGCCCACCGGGGGTCATCCCCACAGATACGCAGTATTTT. Complete variable domain (other parts from reference TRBV28 and TRBJ2-3): DVKVTQSSRYLVKRTGEKVFLECVQDMDHENMFWYRQDPGLGLRLIYFSYDVKMKEKGDIPEGYSVSREKKERFSLILESASTNQTSMYLCASSPPGVIPTDTQYFGPGTRLTVL.

This clonotype has ten or more counts. The rearrangement uses TRBV6-6 and TRBJ1-1, with D perhaps matching TRBD1 (5 bases). This CDR3 spans 14 amino acids. The V gene lost 1 base and the J gene lost 8 bases, with 14 bases spanning the gap. Germline V CDR1 and CDR2: MNHNY, SVGAGI (reference sequence). The CDR3, as DNA: TGTGCCAGCAGTTACTTCGCCGGGACCACAGAAGCTTTCTTT. Translation gives CASSYFAGTTEAFF.

This clonotype was counted a few times. The V call is TRBV20-1, the J call TRBJ1-6; D gene uncertain. Per germline, CDR1 DFQATT and CDR2 SNEGSKA (reference sequence). The length of the CDR3 is 15 residues. V lost 3 bases, J lost 4 bases, and 13 bases lay in between. The CDR3 protein is CSASGPGPYNSPLHF. Written as DNA, the CDR3 is TGCAGTGCTAGCGGACCCGGACCGTATAATTCACCCCTCCACTTT.

This clonotype appeared a few times. The chain uses TRBV2 and TRBJ1-5; 7 nucleotides line up with TRBD1. The junction had 14 bases not matched to a gene; V was cut back by 6 bases and J by 0 bases. CDR1 and CDR2 (germline): SNHLY, FYNNEI. The CDR3 is 18 amino acids. The chain's CDR3 is CASSRQGGGFYSNQPQHF. Here the CDR3 DNA reads TGTGCCAGCAGCCGACAGGGAGGGGGTTTCTATAGCAATCAGCCCCAGCATTTT.

This clonotype showed up many times. The rearrangement joins TRBV3-1 to TRBJ1-1; possible D gene TRBD1, 5 bases. Germline V gene sequence: CDR1 LGHDT, CDR2 YNNKEL (reference sequence). V gave up 5 bases and J gave up 11 bases, with 21 bases separating them. The CDR3 is 14 amino acids. For the CDR3, the DNA is TGTGCCAGCAGCTTCGGGACCGGAGGGTTTGGGGCTTTCTTT. Translated, it gives CASSFGTGGFGAFF.

This clonotype has more than one count but fewer than ten. This chain joins TRBV4-1 and TRBJ1-6, with TRBD1 matching 9 bases. CDR1 and CDR2 from the germline V gene are MGHRA and YSYEKL. Trimming at V came to 3 bases and at J to 9 bases, leaving 9 bases not matched to a gene. The CDR3 has 16 amino acids. In nucleotides, the CDR3 is TGCGCCAGCAGCCAGGAACCGGGACAGGGAGGTTCACCCCTCCACTTT. Translated, it gives CASSQEPGQGGSPLHF.

This clonotype was observed a few times. The chain carries TRBV29-1 and TRBJ2-2; D ambiguous. The CDR3 spans 14 residues. CDR1 and CDR2 (germline): SQVTM, ANQGSEA. Trimming took 7 bases from V and 0 from J, leaving 12 bases between them. CDR3 protein: CSAKVGANTGELFF. CDR3 sequence (DNA): TGCAGCGCCAAGGTGGGCGCGAACACCGGGGAGCTGTTTTTT.

This clonotype was found many times. V is TRBV29-1 and J is TRBJ2-5, with TRBD1 matching over 9 bases. Germline trimming cut 3 bases from V and 6 bases from J; bases unmatched to any gene: 14. The CDR3 has 16 residues. Germline V gives CDR1 SQVTM, CDR2 ANQGSEA. The DNA of the CDR3 is TGCAGCGTTGAGTCGAGTCGGGACAGGGATAAAAAGACCCAGTACTTC. Translated: CSVESSRDRDKKTQYF.

This clonotype was seen a single time. CDR3 sequence reads: CASSQVRGNSPLHF. CDR3 nucleotide sequence: TGCGCCAGCAGCCAAGTTAGGGGGAATTCACCCCTCCACTTT. The rearrangement joins TRBV4-1 to TRBJ1-6, with D maybe TRBD1 (6 bases). CDR3 length equals 14 residues. V was cut by 1 base and J by 7 bases, with 8 bases left in between. CDR1 and CDR2 from the germline V gene are MGHRA and YSYEKL.

This clonotype was found many times. The chain joins TRBV6-2 or TRBV6-3 to TRBJ2-7; TRBD1 aligns across 8 bases. The CDR3 extends over 13 amino acids. The J segment lost 6 bases and the V segment lost 5 bases, leaving 6 bases of the junction unmatched. Germline V CDR1 and CDR2: MNHEY, SVGEGT. CDR3 nucleotide sequence: TGTGCCAGCAGTCGCCCAGGGGGCCCCGAGCAGTACTTC. This gives the protein CASSRPGGPEQYF.

As DNA, the CDR3 is TGTGCCAGCAGAAAATCGGGACAGGGCTATGGCTACACCTTC. Translating gives CASRKSGQGYGYTF. The chain recombines TRBV28 with TRBJ1-2, with TRBD1 identical over 9 bases. The germline V gene encodes CDR1 MDHEN and CDR2 SYDVKM. The CDR3 spans 14 residues. J gave up 4 bases and V 6 bases, and 6 bases lay outside the gene matches.

This clonotype occurred a few times. The chain couples TRBV6-5 to TRBJ2-3, with 7 bases that match TRBD1. The trim removed 5 bases at V and 0 bases at J, leaving 2 bases unmatched. CDR1 and CDR2 (germline): MNHEY, SVGAGI. CDR3 length: 14 amino acids. The CDR3 region is CASSPTGSTDTQYF. CDR3 bases: TGTGCCAGCAGTCCGACAGGGAGCACAGATACGCAGTATTTT.

This sequence joins TRBV5-1 and TRBJ2-5; either TRBD1 or TRBD2 may fit D (5 bases each). The germline gives CDR1 SGHRS, CDR2 YFSETQ. The CDR3 is made up of 15 amino acids. Trimming cost V 4 bases and J 2 bases, with 15 bases left between them. CDR3 nucleotide sequence: TGCGCCAGCAGCCGGGAAGGGACCTTACAAGAGACCCAGTACTTC. It is translated as CASSREGTLQETQYF.

This clonotype was detected a few times. This may arise from a read error, as a much more abundant clone is one base away. The V gene is TRBV28, the J gene TRBJ1-5; 8 nucleotides line up with TRBD1. Germline assignment: CDR1 MDHEN and CDR2 SYDVKM. This CDR3 is 13 amino acids long. The CDR3 protein is CACRGQGGQPQHF. CDR3 bases: TGTGCCTGCAGGGGGCAGGGAGGTCAGCCCCAGCATTTT.